The subject of this entry is one T cell receptor (beta chain). The sample comes from a study of tumour-infiltrating T cells in Burkitt lymphoma. Turning to the study itself: Repertoire clonality predicted overall and progression-free survival.

The V gene's germline CDR1 is SGHTA and CDR2 FQGNSA. This CDR3 is built from 14 residues. V trimming: 6 bases; J trimming: 1 base; junction bases outside the gene matches: 4. Here immunoSEQ multiplex PCR was the method, and the copy in TCRdb shows in-frame clones only, minus some. Among 5,500 to 7,000 clones listed, over 9% were seen once. The V and J genes are TRBV7-2 and TRBJ2-3; the match to TRBD2 covers 7 bases. Source material: tumor tissue. The source is a human donor with diffuse large B-cell lymphoma. CDR3 bases: TGTGCCAGCAGTCCAGGGAGGGGCACAGATACGCAGTATTTT. Its translation: CASSPGRGTDTQYF.